This TCR beta chain was captured in a study of chemoradiotherapy in HPV16-positive cancers. Using immunoSEQ multiplex PCR, the repertoire was profiled, and TCRdb retains in-frame clones only, with some absent. This sample has around 29,000 clones, with 91% found just once. The table lists this clone with a count of one. Its antigen remains unknown. The CDR3 spans 12 residues. The V end was cut by 5 bases, the J end by 5 bases, with 7 bases between. CDR1 is SEHNR, CDR2 FQNEAQ, per germline (reference sequence). Findings and caveats of the study: In HPV16-positive patients, HPV-responsive T-cell expansion tracked better recurrence-free survival.

The origin of this receptor is a human donor with HPV-associated anogenital cancer. Specimen: blood, collected from a patient who underwent chemoradiotherapy. J is TRBJ2-1 and V is TRBV7-9; no reliable D call. CDR3 coding DNA: TGTGCCAGCAGCCCGACCCACAATGAGCAGTTCTTC. The encoded protein is CASSPTHNEQFF.